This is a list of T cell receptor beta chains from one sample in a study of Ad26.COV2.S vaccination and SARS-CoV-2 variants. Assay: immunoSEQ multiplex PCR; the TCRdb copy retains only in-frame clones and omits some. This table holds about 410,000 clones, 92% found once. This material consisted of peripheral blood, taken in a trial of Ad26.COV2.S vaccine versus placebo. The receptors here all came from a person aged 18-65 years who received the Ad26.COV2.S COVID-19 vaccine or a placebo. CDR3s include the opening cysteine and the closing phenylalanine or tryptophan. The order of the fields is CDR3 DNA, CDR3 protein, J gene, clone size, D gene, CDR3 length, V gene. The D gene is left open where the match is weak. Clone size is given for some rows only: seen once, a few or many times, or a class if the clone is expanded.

CDR3 DNA: TGTGCCAGCAGTCCCTACAGCCTCGCTACAGATACGCAGTATTTT
CDR3 protein: CASSPYSLATDTQYF
J gene: TRBJ2-3
clone size: .
D gene: .
CDR3 length: 15
V gene: TRBV27

CDR3 DNA: TGTGCCACCCGCCGGGACAGGGGCTCCTACGAGCAGTACTTC
CDR3 protein: CATRRDRGSYEQYF
J gene: TRBJ2-7
clone size: once
D gene: TRBD1
CDR3 length: 14
V gene: TRBV15

CDR3 DNA: TGCGCCAGCAGCTTGGGAGGTAGGAGCACTGAAGCTTTCTTT
CDR3 protein: CASSLGGRSTEAFF
J gene: TRBJ1-1
clone size: .
D gene: .
CDR3 length: 14
V gene: TRBV5-1

CDR3 DNA: TGCGCCAGCAGGGGGGACAGCTACACAGATACGCAGTATTTT
CDR3 protein: CASRGDSYTDTQYF
J gene: TRBJ2-3
clone size: .
D gene: TRBD1
CDR3 length: 14
V gene: TRBV5-1

CDR3 DNA: TGTGCCAGCAGCCCAACCGTGGGAGGCCCGACGTATAATTCACCCCTCCACTTT
CDR3 protein: CASSPTVGGPTYNSPLHF
J gene: TRBJ1-6
clone size: .
D gene: .
CDR3 length: 18
V gene: TRBV7-6

CDR3 DNA: TGTGCCTGGAGTGTAAGTACCCCAGATACGCAGTATTTT
CDR3 protein: CAWSVSTPDTQYF
J gene: TRBJ2-3
clone size: .
D gene: .
CDR3 length: 13
V gene: TRBV30

CDR3 DNA: TGTGCCAGCAGCGTAGGTTTATCTAGCGGCGAAGGGACCCAGTACTTC
CDR3 protein: CASSVGLSSGEGTQYF
J gene: TRBJ2-5
clone size: .
D gene: TRBD2
CDR3 length: 16
V gene: TRBV9

CDR3 DNA: TGTGCCAGCAGTTCTAGCGGGGGGGCCACAGATACGCAGTATTTT
CDR3 protein: CASSSSGGATDTQYF
J gene: TRBJ2-3
clone size: .
D gene: TRBD2
CDR3 length: 15
V gene: TRBV6-2/TRBV6-3

CDR3 DNA: TGTGCCAGCTCACCGGGGACAGGGGATCCAGATACGCAGTATTTT
CDR3 protein: CASSPGTGDPDTQYF
J gene: TRBJ2-3
clone size: .
D gene: TRBD1
CDR3 length: 15
V gene: TRBV18

CDR3 DNA: TGTGCCAGTAGTGCACTACAGGGTTACGAGCAGTACTTC
CDR3 protein: CASSALQGYEQYF
J gene: TRBJ2-7
clone size: .
D gene: .
CDR3 length: 13
V gene: TRBV19